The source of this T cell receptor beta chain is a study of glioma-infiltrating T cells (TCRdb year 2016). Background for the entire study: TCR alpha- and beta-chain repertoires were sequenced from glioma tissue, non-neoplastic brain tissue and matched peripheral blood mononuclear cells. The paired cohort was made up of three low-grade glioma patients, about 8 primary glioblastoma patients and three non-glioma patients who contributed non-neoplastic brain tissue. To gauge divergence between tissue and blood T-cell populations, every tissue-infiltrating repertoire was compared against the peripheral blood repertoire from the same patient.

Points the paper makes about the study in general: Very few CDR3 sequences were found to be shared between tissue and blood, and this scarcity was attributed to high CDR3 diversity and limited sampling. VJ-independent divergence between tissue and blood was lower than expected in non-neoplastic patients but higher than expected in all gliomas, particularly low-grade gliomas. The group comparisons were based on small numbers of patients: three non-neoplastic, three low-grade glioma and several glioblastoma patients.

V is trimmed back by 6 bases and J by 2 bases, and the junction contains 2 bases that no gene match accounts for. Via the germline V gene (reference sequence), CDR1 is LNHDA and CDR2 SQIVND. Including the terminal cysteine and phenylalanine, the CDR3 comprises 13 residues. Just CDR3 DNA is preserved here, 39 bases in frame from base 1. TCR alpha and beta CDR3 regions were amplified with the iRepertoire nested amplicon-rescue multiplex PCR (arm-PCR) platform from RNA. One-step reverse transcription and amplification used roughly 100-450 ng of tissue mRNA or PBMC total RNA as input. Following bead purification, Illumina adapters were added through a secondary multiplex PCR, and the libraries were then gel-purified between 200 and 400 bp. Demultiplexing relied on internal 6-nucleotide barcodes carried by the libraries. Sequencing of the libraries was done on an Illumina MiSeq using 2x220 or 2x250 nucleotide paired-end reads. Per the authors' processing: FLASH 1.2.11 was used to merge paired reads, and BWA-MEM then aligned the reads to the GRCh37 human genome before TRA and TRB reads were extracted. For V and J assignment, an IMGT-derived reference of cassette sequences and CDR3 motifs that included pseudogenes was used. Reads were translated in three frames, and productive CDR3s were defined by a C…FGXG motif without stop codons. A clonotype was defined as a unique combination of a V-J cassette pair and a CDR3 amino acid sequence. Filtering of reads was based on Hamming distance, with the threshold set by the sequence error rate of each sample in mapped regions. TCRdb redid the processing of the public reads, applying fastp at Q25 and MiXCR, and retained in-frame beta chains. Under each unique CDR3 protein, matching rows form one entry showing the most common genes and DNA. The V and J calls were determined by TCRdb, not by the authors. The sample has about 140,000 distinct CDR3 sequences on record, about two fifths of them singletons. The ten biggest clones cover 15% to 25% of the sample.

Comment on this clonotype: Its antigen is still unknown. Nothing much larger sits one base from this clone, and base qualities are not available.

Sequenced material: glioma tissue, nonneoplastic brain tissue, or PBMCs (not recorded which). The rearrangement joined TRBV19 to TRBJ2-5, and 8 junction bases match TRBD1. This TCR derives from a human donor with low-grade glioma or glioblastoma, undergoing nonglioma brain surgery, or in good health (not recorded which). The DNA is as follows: TGTGCCAGTAGAGGGACAGGACAAGAGACCCAGTACTTC. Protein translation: CASRGTGQETQYF.